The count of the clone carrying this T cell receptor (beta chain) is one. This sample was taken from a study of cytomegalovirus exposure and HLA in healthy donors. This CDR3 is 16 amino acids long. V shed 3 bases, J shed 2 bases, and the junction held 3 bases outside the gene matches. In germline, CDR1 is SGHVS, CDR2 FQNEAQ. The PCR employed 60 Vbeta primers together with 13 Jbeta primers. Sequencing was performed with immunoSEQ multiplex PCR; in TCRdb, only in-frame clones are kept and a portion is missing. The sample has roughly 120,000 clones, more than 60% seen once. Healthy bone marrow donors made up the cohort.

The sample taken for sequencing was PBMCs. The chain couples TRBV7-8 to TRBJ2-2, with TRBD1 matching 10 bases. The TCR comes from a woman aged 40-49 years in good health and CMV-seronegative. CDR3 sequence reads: CASSFRDRGNTGELFF. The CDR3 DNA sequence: TGTGCCAGCAGCTTCCGGGACAGGGGAAACACCGGGGAGCTGTTTTTT.